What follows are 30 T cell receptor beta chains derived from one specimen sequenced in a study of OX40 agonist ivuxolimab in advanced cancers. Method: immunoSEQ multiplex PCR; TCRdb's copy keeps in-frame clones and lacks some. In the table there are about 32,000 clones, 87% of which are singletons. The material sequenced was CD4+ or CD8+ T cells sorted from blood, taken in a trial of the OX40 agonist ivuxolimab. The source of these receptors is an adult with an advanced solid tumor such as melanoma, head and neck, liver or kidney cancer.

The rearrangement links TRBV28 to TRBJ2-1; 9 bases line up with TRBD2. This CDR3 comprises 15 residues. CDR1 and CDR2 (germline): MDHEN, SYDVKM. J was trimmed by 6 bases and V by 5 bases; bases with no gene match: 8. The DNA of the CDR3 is TGTGCCAGCAGTCCAAAGCGGGAGGTATCCAATGAGCAGTTCTTC. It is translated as CASSPKREVSNEQFF.

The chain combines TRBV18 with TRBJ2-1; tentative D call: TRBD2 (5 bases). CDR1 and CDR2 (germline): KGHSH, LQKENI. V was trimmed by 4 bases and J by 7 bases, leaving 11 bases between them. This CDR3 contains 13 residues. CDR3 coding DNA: TGTGCCAGCTCACTAAGTCCGGGGAATGAGCAGTTCTTC. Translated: CASSLSPGNEQFF.

For the CDR3, the DNA is TGTGCCAGCAGCTCTAACCTAGCGGGGGGCCTGACAGATACGCAGTATTTT. Protein product: CASSSNLAGGLTDTQYF. The rearrangement joins TRBV13 to TRBJ2-3, with TRBD2 matching 11 bases. Germline V lookup: CDR1 PRHDT, CDR2 FYEKMQ (reference sequence). The J segment lost 3 bases and the V segment lost 4 bases, leaving 9 bases of the junction unmatched. CDR3 length: 17 amino acids.

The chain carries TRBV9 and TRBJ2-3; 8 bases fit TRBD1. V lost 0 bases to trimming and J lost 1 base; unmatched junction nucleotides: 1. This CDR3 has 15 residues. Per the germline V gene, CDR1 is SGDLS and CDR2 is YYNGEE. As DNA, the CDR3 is TGTGCCAGCAGCGTAGAGGGACAGGGCACAGATACGCAGTATTTT. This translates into CASSVEGQGTDTQYF.

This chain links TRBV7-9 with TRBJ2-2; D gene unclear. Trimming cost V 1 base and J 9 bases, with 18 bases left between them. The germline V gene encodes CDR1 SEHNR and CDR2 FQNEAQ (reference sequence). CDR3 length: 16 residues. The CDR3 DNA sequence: TGTGCCAGCAGCTTAGGCCCAACTACAGTGTCTAGGGAGCTGTTTTTT. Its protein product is CASSLGPTTVSRELFF.

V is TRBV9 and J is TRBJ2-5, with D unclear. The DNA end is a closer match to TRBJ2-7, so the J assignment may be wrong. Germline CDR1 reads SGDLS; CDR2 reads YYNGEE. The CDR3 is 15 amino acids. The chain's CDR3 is CASTKGSMMSYEQYF. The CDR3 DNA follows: TGTGCCAGCACAAAAGGGTCAATGATGTCCTACGAGCAGTACTTC.

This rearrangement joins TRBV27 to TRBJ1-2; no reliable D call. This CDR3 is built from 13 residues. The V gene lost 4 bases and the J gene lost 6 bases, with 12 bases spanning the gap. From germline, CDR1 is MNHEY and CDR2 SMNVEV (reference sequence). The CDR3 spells CASSYGKSHGYTF. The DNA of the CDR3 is TGTGCCAGCAGTTACGGCAAATCCCATGGCTACACCTTC.

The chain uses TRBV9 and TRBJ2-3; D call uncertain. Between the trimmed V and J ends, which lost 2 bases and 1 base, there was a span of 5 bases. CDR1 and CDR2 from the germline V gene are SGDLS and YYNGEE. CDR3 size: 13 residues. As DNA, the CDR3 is TGTGCCAGCAGCGTTACAGGCACAGATACGCAGTATTTT. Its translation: CASSVTGTDTQYF.

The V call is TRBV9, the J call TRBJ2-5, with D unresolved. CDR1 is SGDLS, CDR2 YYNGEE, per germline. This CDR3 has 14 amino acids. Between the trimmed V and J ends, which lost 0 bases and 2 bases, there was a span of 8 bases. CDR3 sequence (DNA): TGTGCCAGCAGCGTAGTGGGCAGTCAAGAGACCCAGTACTTC. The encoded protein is CASSVVGSQETQYF.

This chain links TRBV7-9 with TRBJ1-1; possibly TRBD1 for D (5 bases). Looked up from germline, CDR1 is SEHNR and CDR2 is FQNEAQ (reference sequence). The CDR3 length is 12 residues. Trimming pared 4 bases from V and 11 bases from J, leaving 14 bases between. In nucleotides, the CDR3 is TGTGCCAGCAGCTCGGGACTGGGAGGCGCTTTCTTT. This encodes CASSSGLGGAFF.

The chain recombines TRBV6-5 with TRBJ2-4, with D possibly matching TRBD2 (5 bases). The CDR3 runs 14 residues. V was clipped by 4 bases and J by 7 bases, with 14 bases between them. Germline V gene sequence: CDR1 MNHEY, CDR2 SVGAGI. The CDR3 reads CASSFFGGGNIQYF. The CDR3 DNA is TGTGCCAGCAGTTTCTTCGGTGGCGGGAACATTCAGTACTTC.

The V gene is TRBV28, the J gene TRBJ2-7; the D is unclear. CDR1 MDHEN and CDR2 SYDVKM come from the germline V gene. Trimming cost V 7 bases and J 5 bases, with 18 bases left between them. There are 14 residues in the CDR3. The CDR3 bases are TGTGCCAGCATTAAACCGGGCCGATGGAACGAGCAGTACTTC. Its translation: CASIKPGRWNEQYF.

CDR3 coding DNA: TGCGCCAGCAGTGGAGTGCCGGGGAATCAGCCCCAGCATTTT. It translates to CASSGVPGNQPQHF. The gene calls are TRBV5-1 and TRBJ1-5; D is uncertain. The CDR3 extends over 14 amino acids. Germline CDR1 SGHRS, CDR2 YFSETQ. V was cut by 5 bases and J by 4 bases, with 13 bases left in between.

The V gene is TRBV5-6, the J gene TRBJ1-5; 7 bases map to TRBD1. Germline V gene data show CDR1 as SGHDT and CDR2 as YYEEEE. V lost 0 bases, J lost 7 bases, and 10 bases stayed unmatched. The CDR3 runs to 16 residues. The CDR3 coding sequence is TGTGCCAGCAGCTTGGCCAGGCAGGGGGGCGGGCAGCCCCAGCATTTT. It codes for CASSLARQGGGQPQHF.

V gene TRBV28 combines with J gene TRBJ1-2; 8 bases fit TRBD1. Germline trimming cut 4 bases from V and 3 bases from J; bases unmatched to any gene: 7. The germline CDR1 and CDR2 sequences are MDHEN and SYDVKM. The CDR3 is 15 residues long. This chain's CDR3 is CASSSNRGWDYGYTF. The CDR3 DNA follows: TGTGCCAGCAGTTCCAACAGGGGGTGGGACTATGGCTACACCTTC.

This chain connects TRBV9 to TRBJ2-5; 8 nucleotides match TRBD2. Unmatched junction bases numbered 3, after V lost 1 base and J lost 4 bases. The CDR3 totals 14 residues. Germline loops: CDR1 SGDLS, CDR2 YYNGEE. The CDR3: CASSVIAGGETQYF. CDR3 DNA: TGTGCCAGCAGCGTAATCGCGGGGGGAGAGACCCAGTACTTC.

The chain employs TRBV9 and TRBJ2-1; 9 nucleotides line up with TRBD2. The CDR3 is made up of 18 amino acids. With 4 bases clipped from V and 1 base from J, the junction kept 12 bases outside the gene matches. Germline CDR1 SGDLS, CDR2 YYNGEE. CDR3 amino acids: CASSPSGTTSGSYNEQFF. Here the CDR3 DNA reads TGTGCCAGCAGCCCCTCCGGGACCACTAGCGGGTCCTACAATGAGCAGTTCTTC.

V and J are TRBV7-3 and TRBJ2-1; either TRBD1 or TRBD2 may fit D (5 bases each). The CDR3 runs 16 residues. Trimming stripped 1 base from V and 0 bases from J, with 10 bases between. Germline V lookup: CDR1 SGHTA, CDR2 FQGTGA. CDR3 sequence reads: CASSLSREFSYNEQFF. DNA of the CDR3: TGTGCCAGCAGCTTAAGCAGGGAGTTCTCCTACAATGAGCAGTTCTTC. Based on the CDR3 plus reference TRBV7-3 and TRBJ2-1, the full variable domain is GAGVSQTPSNKVTEKGKYVELRCDPISGHTALYWYRQSLGQGPEFLIYFQGTGAADDSGLPNDRFFAVRPEGSVSTLKIQRTERGDSAVYLCASSLSREFSYNEQFFGPGTRLTVL.

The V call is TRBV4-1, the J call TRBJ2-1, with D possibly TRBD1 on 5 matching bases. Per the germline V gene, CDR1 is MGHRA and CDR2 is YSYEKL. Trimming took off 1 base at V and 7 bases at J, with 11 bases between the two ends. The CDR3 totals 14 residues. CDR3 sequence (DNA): TGCGCCAGCAGCCAAGCCGCGTGGACAAATGAGCAGTTCTTC. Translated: CASSQAAWTNEQFF.

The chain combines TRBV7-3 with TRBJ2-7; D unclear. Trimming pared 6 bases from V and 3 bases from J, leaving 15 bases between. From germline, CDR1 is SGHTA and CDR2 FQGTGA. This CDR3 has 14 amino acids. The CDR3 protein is CASSLRKLNYEQYF. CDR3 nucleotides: TGTGCCAGCAGTCTTAGAAAACTGAACTACGAGCAGTACTTC.

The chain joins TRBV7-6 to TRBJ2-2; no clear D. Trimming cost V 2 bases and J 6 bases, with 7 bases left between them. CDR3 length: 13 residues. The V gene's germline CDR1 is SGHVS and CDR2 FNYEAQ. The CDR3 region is CASSLKESGELFF. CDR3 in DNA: TGTGCCAGCAGCTTAAAGGAGTCCGGGGAGCTGTTTTTT.

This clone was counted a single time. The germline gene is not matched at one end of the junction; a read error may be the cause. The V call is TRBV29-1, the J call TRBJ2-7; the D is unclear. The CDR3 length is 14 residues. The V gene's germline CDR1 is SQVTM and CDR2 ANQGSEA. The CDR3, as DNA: TGCAGCGTTCAAGACCCCCGGAGAGCCTACGAGCAGTACTTC. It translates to CSVQDPRRAYEQYF.

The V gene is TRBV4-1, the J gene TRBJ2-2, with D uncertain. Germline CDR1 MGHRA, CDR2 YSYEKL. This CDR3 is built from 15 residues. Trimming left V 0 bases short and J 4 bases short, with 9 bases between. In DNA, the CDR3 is TGCGCCAGCAGCCAAGATGGTTTTGGCACCGGGGAGCTGTTTTTT. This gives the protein CASSQDGFGTGELFF.

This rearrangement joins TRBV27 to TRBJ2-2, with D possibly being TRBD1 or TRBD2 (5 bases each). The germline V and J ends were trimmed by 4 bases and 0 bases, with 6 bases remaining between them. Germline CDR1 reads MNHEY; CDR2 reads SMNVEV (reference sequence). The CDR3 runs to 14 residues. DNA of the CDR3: TGTGCCAGCAGTTGGGGACCGAACACCGGGGAGCTGTTTTTT. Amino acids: CASSWGPNTGELFF.

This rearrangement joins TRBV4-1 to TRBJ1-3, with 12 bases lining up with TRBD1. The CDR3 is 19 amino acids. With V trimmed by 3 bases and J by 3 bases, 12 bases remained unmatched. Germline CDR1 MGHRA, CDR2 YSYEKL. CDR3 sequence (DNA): TGCGCCAGCAGCCAGACCCCGGGACAGGGGGCAAATTTTGGAAACACCATATATTTT. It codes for CASSQTPGQGANFGNTIYF.

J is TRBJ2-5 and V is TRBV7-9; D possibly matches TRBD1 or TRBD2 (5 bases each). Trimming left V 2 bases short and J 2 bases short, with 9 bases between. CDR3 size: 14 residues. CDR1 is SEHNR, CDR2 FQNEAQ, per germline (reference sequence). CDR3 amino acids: CASSLRGRQETQYF. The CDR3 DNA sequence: TGTGCCAGCAGCTTACGGGGCAGGCAAGAGACCCAGTACTTC.

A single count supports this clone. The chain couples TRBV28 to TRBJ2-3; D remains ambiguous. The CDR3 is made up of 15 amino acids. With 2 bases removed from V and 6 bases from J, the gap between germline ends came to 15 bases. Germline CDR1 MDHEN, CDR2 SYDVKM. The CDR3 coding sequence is TGTGCCAGCAGTTTACAACCGGACCCGCGGGATACGCAGTATTTT. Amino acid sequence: CASSLQPDPRDTQYF.

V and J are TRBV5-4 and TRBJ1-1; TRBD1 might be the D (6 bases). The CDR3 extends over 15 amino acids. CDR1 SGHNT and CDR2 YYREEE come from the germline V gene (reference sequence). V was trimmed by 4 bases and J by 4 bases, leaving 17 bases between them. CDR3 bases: TGTGCCAGCAGCAAGGCTGGTCCGGGGGCCACTGAAGCTTTCTTT. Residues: CASSKAGPGATEAFF.

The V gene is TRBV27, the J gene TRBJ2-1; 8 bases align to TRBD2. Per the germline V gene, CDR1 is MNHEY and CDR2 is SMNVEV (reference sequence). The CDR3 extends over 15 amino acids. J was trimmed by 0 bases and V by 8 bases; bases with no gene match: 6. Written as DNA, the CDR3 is TGTGCCAGCGGCACTAGCGGAGGCTCCTACAATGAGCAGTTCTTC. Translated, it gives CASGTSGGSYNEQFF.

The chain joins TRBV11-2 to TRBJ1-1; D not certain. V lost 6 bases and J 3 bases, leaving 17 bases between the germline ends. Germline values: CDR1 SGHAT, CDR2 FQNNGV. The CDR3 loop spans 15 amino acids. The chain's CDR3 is CASRPPDGSDTEAFF. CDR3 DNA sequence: TGTGCCAGCAGACCCCCAGACGGTAGCGACACTGAAGCTTTCTTT.